This T cell receptor beta chain was obtained from a study of T cell repertoires in aging, cancer and after chemotherapy. A mixed TRB-A/B primer pool amplified rearranged TRB by multiplex touch-down PCR. TCRdb processed the multiplex PCR reads anew with MiXCR; each CDR3 protein has one entry. The sample shows about 6,300 distinct CDR3 sequences, approximately 40% of them seen only once. Amplification of TCR beta used genomic DNA extracted from peripheral blood. The germline V and J ends were trimmed by 10 bases and 7 bases, with 16 bases remaining between them. CDR3 length equals 12 residues. Germline CDR1 reads LNHDA; CDR2 reads SQIVND (reference sequence).

The chain combines TRBV19 with TRBJ1-2, with D tentatively TRBD1 (5 bases). This sequence originates from a human donor in good health. Sequencing input: blood. The CDR3 protein is CATTGLSGGYTF. The CDR3 bases are TGTGCCACCACAGGTCTATCGGGTGGCTACACCTTC.